The sequence of this T cell receptor (beta chain) was determined in a study of blood T cell repertoires in COVID-19. Germline V gene data show CDR1 as GTSNPN and CDR2 as SVGIG (reference sequence). The CDR3 is made up of 13 amino acids. V was cut by 2 bases and J by 6 bases, with 10 bases left in between. Sequencing was performed with immunoSEQ multiplex PCR; in TCRdb, only in-frame clones are kept and a portion is missing. This sample has about 200,000 clones, with approximately 82% found just once. The V gene is TRBV30, the J gene TRBJ1-4, with D possibly TRBD1 on 5 matching bases. The origin of this receptor is a man between 35 and 55 years old who had recovered from COVID-19. Sequencing was done on a sample of PBMCs or T cells enriched from blood (not recorded which). CDR3 in amino acids: CAWSSGVDEKLFF. CDR3 bases: TGTGCCTGGAGTTCGGGGGTGGATGAAAAACTGTTTTTT. Supplemented by reference TRBV30 and TRBJ1-4, the full variable domain reads SQTIHQWPATLVQPVGSPLSLECTVEGTSNPNLYWYRQAAGRGLQLLFYSVGIGQISSEVPQNLSASRPQDRQFILSSKKLLLSDSGFYLCAWSSGVDEKLFFGSGTQLSVL.